This T cell receptor beta chain was obtained from a study of cytomegalovirus exposure and HLA in healthy donors. Study at large: A preliminary data release comprised about 85 million unique TCRs obtained from HLA-typed donors.

About this clone: Its specificity is not known.

A multiplex PCR was run with 60 Vbeta primers and 13 Jbeta primers. Measured with immunoSEQ multiplex PCR; TCRdb has only the in-frame clones, and not every one. This sample has under 150,000 clones, with more than 80% found just once. The CDR3 extends over 12 amino acids. The germline V and J ends were trimmed by 6 bases and 3 bases, with 11 bases remaining between them. Germline-derived CDR1 and CDR2 are GTSNPN and SVGIG (reference sequence). Study-wide points: There were reportedly fewer N-insertions in an Asian-associated ancestry cluster than the approximately 670-donor mean, in a later analysis.

The J gene is TRBJ1-1, the V gene TRBV30; D is undetermined. Material: PBMCs. The clonotype was recovered from a woman in her forties in good health and CMV-seropositive. The CDR3 DNA follows: TGTGCCTGCGCATTAGATTACACTGAAGCTTTCTTT. It codes for CACALDYTEAFF.